The clone carrying this TCR beta chain was counted a single time. Antigen unknown. Only in-frame clones appear in the TCRdb table, and some are missing; sequencing was by immunoSEQ multiplex PCR. The table lists more than 110,000 clones, almost 95% of them singletons. This specimen comes from a study of T cell responses to AZD1222 COVID-19 vaccine. V was cut by 8 bases and J by 0 bases, with 12 bases left in between. The CDR3 is made up of 14 amino acids. From germline, CDR1 is MNHEY and CDR2 SMNVEV (reference sequence). Notes on the study in general: It was only after the peak T cell response that any repertoires were sampled.

The genes are TRBV27 and TRBJ2-3; D remains ambiguous. Sequenced material: peripheral blood, taken 28 days after the second AZD1222 dose. The receptor was isolated from an adult who received the AZD1222 COVID-19 vaccine. CDR3 DNA: TGTGCCAGCGTTAGCCTAACTAGCACAGATACGCAGTATTTT. Its translation is CASVSLTSTDTQYF.